Following are 21 T cell receptor beta chains from one sample sequenced in a study of blood T cells in healthy people across ages. A second PCR, run for about 7 to 11 cycles, used a sample-barcoded 5' primer plus a J-beta primer mix. Via MiXCR, TCRdb re-called the 5' RACE reads, giving one row per CDR3 protein. The table includes hundreds of thousands of distinct CDR3 sequences, 40% to 45% detected once. Specimen: blood. These receptors were obtained from a man older than 75 in good health.

In its sample, this clonotype was seen a few times. This sequence joins TRBV5-1 and TRBJ2-1, with D possibly matching TRBD2 (5 bases). Germline V gene lookup returns CDR1 SGHRS and CDR2 YFSETQ. V was shortened by 2 bases and J by 7 bases, with 22 bases between the two germline ends. This CDR3 comprises 17 residues. The CDR3 spells CASSLLAGGRSGNEQFF. CDR3 in DNA: TGCGCCAGCAGCTTACTGGCAGGCGGAAGATCGGGGAATGAGCAGTTCTTC.

The CDR3 DNA follows: TGCAGTGCTACCCAGTCGACGGGAGGGGTATATCAGCCCCAGCATTTT. Translated, it gives CSATQSTGGVYQPQHF. The chain has TRBV20-1 and TRBJ1-5, with D perhaps TRBD1 (5 bases). The V and J ends lost 4 bases and 5 bases respectively, with 21 bases between them. The germline V gene encodes CDR1 DFQATT and CDR2 SNEGSKA (reference sequence). The CDR3 runs to 16 residues.

This rearrangement joins TRBV7-2 to TRBJ1-2; D gene unclear. Between the trimmed V and J ends, which lost 4 bases and 4 bases, there was a span of 10 bases. Germline loops: CDR1 SGHTA, CDR2 FQGNSA. This CDR3 comprises 13 residues. This CDR3 is CASSSQEGYGYTF. The CDR3 DNA is TGTGCCAGCAGCTCGCAGGAGGGCTATGGCTACACCTTC.

The CDR3 nucleotides read TGTGCCAGCAGTTTAGCCCAGGGGGCAAGCGATACGCAGTATTTT. It encodes CASSLAQGASDTQYF. The rearrangement links TRBV28 to TRBJ2-3, with TRBD1 identical over 8 bases. The CDR3 has 15 amino acids. J gave up 6 bases and V 2 bases, and 7 bases lay outside the gene matches. Per the germline V gene, CDR1 is MDHEN and CDR2 is SYDVKM.

The chain recombines TRBV20-1 with TRBJ1-1, with no clear D. This CDR3 has 12 amino acids. V was trimmed by 6 bases and J by 3 bases, leaving 11 bases between them. Germline assignment: CDR1 DFQATT and CDR2 SNEGSKA (reference sequence). CDR3 nucleotides: TGCAGTGCCGGACGAAGGGACACTGAAGCTTTCTTT. Encoded protein: CSAGRRDTEAFF.

The chain is built from TRBV6-1 and TRBJ1-2; a weak D match, TRBD1 (5 bases). CDR3 size: 13 residues. Germline lookup yields CDR1 MNHNS and CDR2 SASEGT. Trimming took off 7 bases at V and 8 bases at J, with 17 bases between the two ends. The CDR3 DNA reads as TGTGCCAGCACTCCAGGGAGGGGTGGCGGCTACACCTTC. It is translated as CASTPGRGGGYTF.

A remark on this clonotype: Because the CDR3 is missing its conserved closing phenylalanine or tryptophan, this is likely a read error. The DNA is left out, because the CDR3 cannot be placed on it with certainty; the CDR3 is given as TCRdb lists it. V usage is TRBV7-2 and J usage is TRBJ2-7; the D call TRBD2 from the table was never checked on the DNA. Germline CDR1 reads SGHTA; CDR2 reads FQGNSA. The CDR3 is 17 amino acids long, termini counted. The CDR3 loop is CASSFRFREYQQYFGPG.

V is TRBV19 and J is TRBJ2-1; the match to TRBD1 covers 11 bases. Germline V gene lookup returns CDR1 LNHDA and CDR2 SQIVND (reference sequence). The J segment lost 7 bases and the V segment lost 3 bases, leaving 5 bases of the junction unmatched. The CDR3 runs 15 residues. This chain's CDR3 is CASSILDRGQNEQFF. Here the CDR3 DNA reads TGTGCCAGTAGTATTCTGGACAGGGGGCAGAATGAGCAGTTCTTC.

This clonotype has a count of ten or more. This rearrangement joins TRBV7-2 to TRBJ2-1; a possible D gene is TRBD1 (6 bases). Trimming took 4 bases from V and 0 from J, leaving 10 bases between them. This CDR3 comprises 15 residues. Germline V gene lookup returns CDR1 SGHTA and CDR2 FQGNSA. The CDR3 loop reads CASSSDRSSYNEQFF. As DNA, the CDR3 is TGTGCCAGCAGCTCCGACAGGAGCTCCTACAATGAGCAGTTCTTC. The full variable domain, its missing parts supplied by reference TRBV7-2 and TRBJ2-1, is GAGVSQSPSNKVTEKGKDVELRCDPISGHTALYWYRQSLGQGLEFLIYFQGNSAPDKSGLPSDRFSAERTGGSVSTLTIQRTQQEDSAVYLCASSSDRSSYNEQFFGPGTRLTVL.

The chain joins TRBV20-1 to TRBJ1-1; D possibly corresponds to TRBD1 (5 bases). Germline loops: CDR1 DFQATT, CDR2 SNEGSKA (reference sequence). V was pared by 0 bases and J by 0 bases, with 11 bases between. The CDR3 loop spans 15 amino acids. The CDR3 spells CSAREGEVLNTEAFF. CDR3 coding DNA: TGCAGTGCTAGAGAGGGGGAGGTTTTGAACACTGAAGCTTTCTTT.

This clonotype has a handful of counts. The gene calls are TRBV7-9 and TRBJ1-4; no firm D call. Deletions cut 8 bases from V and 5 bases from J, with 15 bases between. The CDR3 runs 14 residues. CDR1 and CDR2 from the germline V gene are SEHNR and FQNEAQ (reference sequence). As DNA, the CDR3 is TGTGCCAGCCACTTAAAGGGTCGAAATGAAAAACTGTTTTTT. Protein sequence: CASHLKGRNEKLFF. The full variable domain, completed using reference TRBV7-9 and TRBJ1-4, is DTGVSQNPRHKITKRGQNVTFRCDPISEHNRLYWYRQTLGQGPEFLTYFQNEAQLEKSRLLSDRFSAERPKGSFSTLEIQRTEQGDSAMYLCASHLKGRNEKLFFGSGTQLSVL.

About this clonotype: A much larger clone differs from this one at a single base, so this may be a read error. CDR3 in amino acids: CACSQDPGPMNTEAFF. Written as DNA, the CDR3 is TGTGCCTGCAGCCAAGATCCCGGACCCATGAACACTGAAGCTTTCTTT. The V gene is TRBV4-2, the J gene TRBJ1-1; no definite D call. CDR3 size: 16 residues. The germline gives CDR1 LGHNA, CDR2 YNFKEQ.

The rearrangement uses TRBV7-2 and TRBJ2-1; D gene unclear. Deletions cut 2 bases from V and 8 bases from J, with 7 bases between. The V gene's germline CDR1 is SGHTA and CDR2 FQGNSA. This CDR3 is 12 amino acids long. In DNA form, the CDR3 reads TGTGCCAGCAGCTTATGGATAGATGAGCAGTTCTTC. It is translated as CASSLWIDEQFF.

The chain joins TRBV20-1 to TRBJ1-3; unclear D gene. This CDR3 has 13 amino acids. V lost 3 bases, J lost 1 base, and 7 bases lay in between. CDR1 is DFQATT, CDR2 SNEGSKA, per germline (reference sequence). The CDR3 here is CSASGVSGNTIYF. The CDR3 DNA is TGCAGTGCTAGCGGGGTATCTGGAAACACCATATATTTT.

This clonotype was recorded a few times. The chain joins TRBV12-5 to TRBJ2-7, with unresolved D. Deletions cut 0 bases from V and 0 bases from J, with 9 bases between. This CDR3 region has 15 residues. Germline V gene data show CDR1 as LGHNT and CDR2 as FRNRAP. The CDR3 nucleotides read TGTGCTAGTGGTTTGGTAGTAACAGACTCCTACGAGCAGTACTTC. Translating gives CASGLVVTDSYEQYF.

This clonotype was picked up a small number of times. The chain carries TRBV11-3 and TRBJ2-1; 9 nucleotides align to TRBD1. This CDR3 has 15 residues. V dropped 6 bases and J dropped 6; count of bases not matched to a gene: 9. Germline V gene data show CDR1 as SGHNT and CDR2 as YENEEA. This chain's CDR3 is CASSKQGALGNEQFF. In DNA, the CDR3 is TGTGCCAGCAGTAAACAGGGGGCGTTAGGCAATGAGCAGTTCTTC.

The sample holds many counts of this clonotype. The chain carries TRBV4-3 and TRBJ2-3; 9 bases align to TRBD1. This CDR3 has 15 amino acids. J lost 4 bases, V lost 6 bases, and 8 bases had no gene match. Germline CDR1 and CDR2: LGHNA and YSLEER. The CDR3 coding sequence is TGCGCCAGCAGACAGGGACAGGGAGGCGCAGATACGCAGTATTTT. Residues: CASRQGQGGADTQYF.

The table lists this clonotype with a few counts. The rearrangement uses TRBV7-2 and TRBJ2-7, with TRBD2 matching over 8 bases. The length of the CDR3 is 16 residues. Germline V gene sequence: CDR1 SGHTA, CDR2 FQGNSA. V was pared by 1 base and J by 2 bases, with 7 bases of the junction left unmatched. This CDR3 reads CASSLEVTSAPYEQYF. CDR3 bases: TGTGCCAGCAGCTTAGAGGTGACTAGCGCCCCCTACGAGCAGTACTTC.

J is TRBJ1-5 and V is TRBV12-3 or TRBV12-4; 8 bases fit TRBD1. The V gene end was trimmed by 5 bases and the J gene end by 0 bases; junction bases not matched to a gene: 9. This CDR3 comprises 17 residues. As DNA, the CDR3 is TGTGCCAGCAGTGGGACCGGGACAGGATATAGCAATCAGCCCCAGCATTTT. As protein: CASSGTGTGYSNQPQHF.

This clonotype was observed a handful of times. The chain joins TRBV20-1 to TRBJ1-1; D is unclear. Trimming shortened V by 3 bases and J by 0 bases, and 11 bases separated the two germline ends. Germline CDR1 reads DFQATT; CDR2 reads SNEGSKA (reference sequence). This CDR3 is built from 14 residues. The DNA of the CDR3 is TGCAGTGCTAGCCGTAGTGGGGTGAACACTGAAGCTTTCTTT. The encoded protein is CSASRSGVNTEAFF.

This chain connects TRBV5-4 to TRBJ2-3, with D unclear. Germline CDR1 reads SGHNT; CDR2 reads YYREEE (reference sequence). The germline V and J ends were trimmed by 5 bases and 6 bases, with 22 bases remaining between them. This CDR3 comprises 16 residues. CDR3 nucleotides: TGTGCCAGCAGTCCTGCGGCAGACCCGAGGCACGATACGCAGTATTTT. Translation: CASSPAADPRHDTQYF.